This T cell receptor (beta chain) was sequenced for a study of T cell changes during pregnancy in multiple sclerosis. V dropped 0 bases and J dropped 1; count of bases not matched to a gene: 0. CDR1 MGHRA and CDR2 YSYEKL come from the germline V gene. The CDR3 runs to 15 residues. The method was immunoSEQ multiplex PCR; TCRdb's version includes in-frame clones alone and lacks a portion of them. This table has tens of thousands of clones, 94% appearing once. The receptor was derived from a female donor with multiple sclerosis, enrolled in a pregnancy study. The material sequenced was CD8+ T cells from peripheral blood mononuclear cells, taken in the first trimester of pregnancy. This sequence joins TRBV4-1 and TRBJ2-1, with TRBD1 matching 7 bases. CDR3 loop: CASSQDRGSYNEQFF. The CDR3 DNA reads TGCGCCAGCAGCCAAGACAGGGGGTCCTACAATGAGCAGTTCTTC.